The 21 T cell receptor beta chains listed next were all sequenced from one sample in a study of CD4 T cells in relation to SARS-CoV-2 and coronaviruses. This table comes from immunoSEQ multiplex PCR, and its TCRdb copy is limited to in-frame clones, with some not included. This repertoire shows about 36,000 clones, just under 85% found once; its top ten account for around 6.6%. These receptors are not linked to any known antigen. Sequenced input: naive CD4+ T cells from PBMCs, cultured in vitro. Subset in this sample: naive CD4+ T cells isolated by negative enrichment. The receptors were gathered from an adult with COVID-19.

The CDR3 protein is CASRRSVSSPLHF. CDR3 DNA: TGTGCCAGCAGACGGAGTGTCAGTTCACCCCTCCACTTT. The rearrangement uses TRBV6-5 and TRBJ1-6; D gene ambiguous. CDR1 and CDR2 (germline): MNHEY, SVGAGI. CDR3 length: 13 residues. V lost 6 bases and J lost 9, with 12 bases in between.

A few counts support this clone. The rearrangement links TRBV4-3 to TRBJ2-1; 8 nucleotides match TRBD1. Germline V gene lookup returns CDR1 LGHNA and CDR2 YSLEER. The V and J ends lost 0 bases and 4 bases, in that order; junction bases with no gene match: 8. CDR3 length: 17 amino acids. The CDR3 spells CASSQDYWDRNYNEQFF. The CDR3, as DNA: TGCGCCAGCAGCCAAGATTATTGGGACAGGAATTACAATGAGCAGTTCTTC.

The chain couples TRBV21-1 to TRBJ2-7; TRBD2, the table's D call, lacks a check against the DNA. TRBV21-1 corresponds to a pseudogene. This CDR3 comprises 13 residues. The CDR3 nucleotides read TGTGCCAGCAGCAACAACGGGGGCTACGAGCAGTACTTC. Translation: CASSNNGGYEQYF.

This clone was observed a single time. This CDR3 is CSVQTGVGTEAFF. The DNA of the CDR3 is TGCAGCGTCCAGACAGGGGTCGGAACTGAAGCTTTCTTT. The chain couples TRBV29-1 to TRBJ1-1; 8 nucleotides agree with TRBD1. J gave up 5 bases and V 6 bases, and 8 bases lay outside the gene matches. CDR3 length: 13 amino acids. The germline V gene encodes CDR1 SQVTM and CDR2 ANQGSEA.

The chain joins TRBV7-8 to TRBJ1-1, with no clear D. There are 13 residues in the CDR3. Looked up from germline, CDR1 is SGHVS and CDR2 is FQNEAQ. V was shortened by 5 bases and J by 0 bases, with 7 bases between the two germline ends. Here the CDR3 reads CASSPLLNTEAFF. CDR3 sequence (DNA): TGTGCCAGCAGCCCTCTTTTGAACACTGAAGCTTTCTTT.

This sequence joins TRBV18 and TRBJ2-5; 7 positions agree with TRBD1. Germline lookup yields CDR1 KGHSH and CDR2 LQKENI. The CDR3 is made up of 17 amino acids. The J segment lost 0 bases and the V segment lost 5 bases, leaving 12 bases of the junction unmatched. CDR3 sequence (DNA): TGTGCCAGCTCATACGGACAGGTTCCCTTGTACCAAGAGACCCAGTACTTC. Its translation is CASSYGQVPLYQETQYF. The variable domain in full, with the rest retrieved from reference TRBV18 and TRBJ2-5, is NAGVMQNPRHLVRRRGQEARLRCSPMKGHSHVYWYRQLPEEGLKFMVYLQKENIIDESGMPKERFSAEFPKEGPSILRIQQVVRGDSAAYFCASSYGQVPLYQETQYFGPGTRLLVL.

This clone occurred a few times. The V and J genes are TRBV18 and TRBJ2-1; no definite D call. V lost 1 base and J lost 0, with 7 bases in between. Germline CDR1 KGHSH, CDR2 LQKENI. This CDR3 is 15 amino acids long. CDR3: CASSPQASSYNEQFF. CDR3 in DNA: TGTGCCAGCTCACCACAGGCCAGCTCCTACAATGAGCAGTTCTTC.

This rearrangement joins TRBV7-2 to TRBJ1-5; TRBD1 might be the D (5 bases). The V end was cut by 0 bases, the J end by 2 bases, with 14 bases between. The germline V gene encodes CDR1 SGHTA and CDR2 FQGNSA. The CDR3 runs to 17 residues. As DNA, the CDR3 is TGTGCCAGCAGCTTAGCGCTGGGGCAGGTTGGCAATCAGCCCCAGCATTTT. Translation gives CASSLALGQVGNQPQHF.

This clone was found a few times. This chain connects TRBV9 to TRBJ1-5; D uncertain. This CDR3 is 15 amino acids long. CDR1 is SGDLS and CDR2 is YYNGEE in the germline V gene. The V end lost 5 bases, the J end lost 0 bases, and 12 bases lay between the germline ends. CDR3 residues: CASSRNSNSNQPQHF. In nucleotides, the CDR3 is TGTGCCAGCAGTCGCAACTCAAATAGCAATCAGCCCCAGCATTTT.

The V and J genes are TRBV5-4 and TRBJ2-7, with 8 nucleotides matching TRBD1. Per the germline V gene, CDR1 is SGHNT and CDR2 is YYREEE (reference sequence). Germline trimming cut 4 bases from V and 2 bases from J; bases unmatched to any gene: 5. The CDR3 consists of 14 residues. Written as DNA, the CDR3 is TGTGCCAGCAGCAATCGGACAGGGCCCTACGAGCAGTACTTC. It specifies CASSNRTGPYEQYF. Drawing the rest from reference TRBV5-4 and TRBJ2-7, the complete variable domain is ETGVTQSPTHLIKTRGQQVTLRCSSQSGHNTVSWYQQALGQGPQFIFQYYREEENGRGNFPPRFSGLQFPNYSSELNVNALELDDSALYLCASSNRTGPYEQYFGPGTRLTVT.

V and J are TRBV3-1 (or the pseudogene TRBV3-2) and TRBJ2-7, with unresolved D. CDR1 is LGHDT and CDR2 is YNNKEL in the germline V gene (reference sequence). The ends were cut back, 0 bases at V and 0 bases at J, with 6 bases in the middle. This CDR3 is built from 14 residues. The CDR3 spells CASSQEVFSYEQYF. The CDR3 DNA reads TGTGCCAGCAGCCAAGAGGTTTTCTCCTACGAGCAGTACTTC.

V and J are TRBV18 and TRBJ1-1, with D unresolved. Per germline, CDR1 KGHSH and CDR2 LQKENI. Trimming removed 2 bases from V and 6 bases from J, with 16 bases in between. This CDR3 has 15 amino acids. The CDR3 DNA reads TGTGCCAGCTCACCAGGTTCTTCCGCGATTGCTGAAGCTTTCTTT. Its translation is CASSPGSSAIAEAFF.

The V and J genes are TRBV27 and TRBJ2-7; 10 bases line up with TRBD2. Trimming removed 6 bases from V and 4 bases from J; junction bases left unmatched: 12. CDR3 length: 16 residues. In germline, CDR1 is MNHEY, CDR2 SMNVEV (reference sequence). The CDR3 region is CASRPRGASGSYEQYF. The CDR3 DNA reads TGTGCCAGCAGACCAAGAGGGGCTAGCGGGAGTTACGAGCAGTACTTC.

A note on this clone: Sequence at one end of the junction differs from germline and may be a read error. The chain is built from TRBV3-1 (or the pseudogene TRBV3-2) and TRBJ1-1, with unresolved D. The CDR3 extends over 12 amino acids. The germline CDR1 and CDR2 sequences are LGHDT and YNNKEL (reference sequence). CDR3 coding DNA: TGTGCCAGCAGCCAACGGGAGACTGAAGTTTTCTTT. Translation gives CASSQRETEVFF.

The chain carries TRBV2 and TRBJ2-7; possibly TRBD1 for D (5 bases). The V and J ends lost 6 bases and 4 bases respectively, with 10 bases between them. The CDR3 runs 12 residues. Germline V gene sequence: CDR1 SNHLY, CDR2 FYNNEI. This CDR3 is CASRADSYEQYF. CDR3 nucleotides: TGTGCCAGCAGAGCTGACAGTTACGAGCAGTACTTC.

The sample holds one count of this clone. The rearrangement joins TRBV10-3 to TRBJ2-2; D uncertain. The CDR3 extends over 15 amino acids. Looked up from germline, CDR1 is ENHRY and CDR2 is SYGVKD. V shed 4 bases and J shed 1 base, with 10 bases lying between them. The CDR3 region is CAISAVSWNTGELFF. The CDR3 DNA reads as TGTGCCATCAGTGCGGTCTCCTGGAACACCGGGGAGCTGTTTTTT.

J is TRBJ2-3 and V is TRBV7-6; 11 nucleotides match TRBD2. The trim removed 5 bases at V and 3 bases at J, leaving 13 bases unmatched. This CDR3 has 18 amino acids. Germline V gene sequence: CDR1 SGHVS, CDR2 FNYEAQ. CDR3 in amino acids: CASSAYSGTSGSTDTQYF. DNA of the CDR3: TGTGCCAGCAGCGCATACTCCGGGACTAGCGGAAGTACAGATACGCAGTATTTT.

CDR3 bases: TGTGCCAGTGCCTTGGTGGGAGAGACCCAGTACTTC. Protein: CASALVGETQYF. This chain connects TRBV19 to TRBJ2-5; D is uncertain. V was pared by 8 bases and J by 4 bases, with 11 bases between. Per the germline V gene, CDR1 is LNHDA and CDR2 is SQIVND (reference sequence). This CDR3 is built from 12 residues.

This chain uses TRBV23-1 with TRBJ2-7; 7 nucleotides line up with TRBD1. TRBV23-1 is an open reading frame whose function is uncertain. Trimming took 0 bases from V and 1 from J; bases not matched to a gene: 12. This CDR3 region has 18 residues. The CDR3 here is CASSQSLYEGAVSYEQYF. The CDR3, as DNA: TGCGCCAGCAGTCAATCTCTGTATGAGGGGGCCGTTTCCTACGAGCAGTACTTC.

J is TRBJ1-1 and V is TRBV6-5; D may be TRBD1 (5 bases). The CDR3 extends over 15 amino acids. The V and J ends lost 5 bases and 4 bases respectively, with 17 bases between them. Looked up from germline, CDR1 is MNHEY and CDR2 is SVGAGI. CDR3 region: CASSKTGWGSTEAFF. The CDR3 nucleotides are TGTGCCAGCAGTAAAACAGGTTGGGGGAGCACTGAAGCTTTCTTT.

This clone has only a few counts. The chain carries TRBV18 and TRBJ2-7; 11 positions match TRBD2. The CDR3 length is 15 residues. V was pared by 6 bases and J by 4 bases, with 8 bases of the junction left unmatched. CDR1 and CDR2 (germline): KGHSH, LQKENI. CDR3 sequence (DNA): TGTGCCAGCTCCTTATTAGCGGGAGGGCCGTACGAGCAGTACTTC. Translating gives CASSLLAGGPYEQYF.